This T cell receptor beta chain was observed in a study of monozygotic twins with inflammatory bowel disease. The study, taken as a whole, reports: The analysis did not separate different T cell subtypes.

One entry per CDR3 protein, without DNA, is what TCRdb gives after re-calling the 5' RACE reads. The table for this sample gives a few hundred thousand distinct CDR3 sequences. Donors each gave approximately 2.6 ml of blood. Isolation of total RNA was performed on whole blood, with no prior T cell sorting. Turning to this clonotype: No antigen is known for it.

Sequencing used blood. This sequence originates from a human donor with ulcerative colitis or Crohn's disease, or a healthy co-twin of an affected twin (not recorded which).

The CDR3 sequence is CASRSILGQGSYGYTF. This sequence joins TRBV27 and TRBJ1-2; TCRdb's assignment of TRBD1 cannot be checked, as there is no DNA. CDR3 length equals 16 residues. In germline, CDR1 is MNHEY, CDR2 SMNVEV (reference sequence).